Shown below are 15 T cell receptor beta chains from a single sample sequenced in a study of Graves' ophthalmopathy and Graves' hyperthyroidism. Scientists amplified the TCR beta CDR3 regions from RNA transcripts. First-round RT-PCR employed HTBI primers, with a second-round multiplex PCR after it. Each CDR3 protein is one row after TCRdb ran MiXCR on the multiplex PCR reads. The data hold 450,000 to 600,000 distinct CDR3 sequences, with 35% to 45% observed a single time. Sample: peripheral blood or thyroid tissue (not recorded which). These receptors came from an adult man with Graves' hyperthyroidism.

This clonotype was seen repeatedly, ten times or more. The chain joins TRBV19 to TRBJ2-7; TRBD2 agrees at 13 bases. The V gene end was trimmed by 5 bases and the J gene end by 4 bases; junction bases not matched to a gene: 14. The CDR3 is made up of 18 amino acids. Germline V gene data show CDR1 as LNHDA and CDR2 as SQIVND (reference sequence). CDR3: CASSATGTSGILVYEQYF. In DNA, the CDR3 is TGTGCCAGTAGTGCAACCGGGACTAGCGGGATTCTTGTTTACGAGCAGTACTTC.

Turning to this clonotype: This may arise from a read error, as a much more abundant clone is one base away. The chain combines TRBV2 with TRBJ1-1, with unresolved D. Germline-derived CDR1 and CDR2 are SNHLY and FYNNEI. There are 15 residues in the CDR3. The CDR3 coding sequence is TGTGCCAGCAGTGAAGCGCTTCGGGGTGCCACTGAAGCTCTCTTT. It specifies CASSEALRGATEALF.

On this clonotype: A much larger clone lies one base from this, so it may be a read error. The conserved phenylalanine or tryptophan is not found at the CDR3 terminus, so this likely reflects a read error. The chain combines TRBV5-1 with TRBJ1-1; perhaps TRBD1 as D (5 bases). V shed 3 bases and J shed 1 base, with 13 bases lying between them. The CDR3 totals 15 residues. In germline, CDR1 is SGHRS, CDR2 YFSETQ. The CDR3 region has the DNA TGCGCCAGCAGCTGGCAGGGTCTAGGGAACACTGAAGCTTTCCTT. Its protein is CASSWQGLGNTEAFL.

In the case of this clonotype: Sequence at one end of the junction differs from germline and may be a read error. The chain is built from TRBV25-1 and TRBJ2-2; 12 positions agree with TRBD2. Germline CDR1 and CDR2: MGHDK and SYGVNS. This CDR3 is 19 amino acids long. CDR3 in amino acids: CANSSRTSGTRANTGELFF. The DNA for the CDR3 is TGTGCCAACAGTTCGCGGACTAGCGGGACACGGGCGAACACCGGGGAGCTGTTTTTT. Full variable domain (rest looked up from reference TRBV25-1 and TRBJ2-2): EADIYQTPRYLVIGTGKKITLECSQTMGHDKMYWYQQDPGMELHLIHYSYGVNSTEKGDLSSESTVSRIRTEHFPLTLESARPSHTSQYLCANSSRTSGTRANTGELFFGEGSRLTVL.

This clonotype was counted between two and nine times. The V gene is TRBV11-2, the J gene TRBJ1-5; TRBD1 is a possible D gene (5 bases). The CDR3 spans 15 residues. Trimming left V 7 bases short and J 0 bases short, with 13 bases between. Germline V gene data show CDR1 as SGHAT and CDR2 as FQNNGV. This CDR3 reads CASTQGPYSNQPQHF. CDR3 sequence (DNA): TGTGCCAGCACCCAGGGTCCCTATAGCAATCAGCCCCAGCATTTT.

At least ten counts were recorded for this clonotype. The chain joins TRBV5-6 to TRBJ1-2, with 10 bases that match TRBD1. The CDR3 has 14 residues. Germline lookup yields CDR1 SGHDT and CDR2 YYEEEE. The junction had 7 bases not matched to a gene; V was cut back by 4 bases and J by 7 bases. The CDR3 is CASSTGTGVVGYTF. The CDR3 nucleotides read TGTGCCAGCAGCACCGGGACAGGGGTGGTTGGCTACACCTTC.

The V gene is TRBV29-1, the J gene TRBJ2-1; no clear D gene. Germline V gene data show CDR1 as SQVTM and CDR2 as ANQGSEA. The CDR3 totals 13 residues. The V and J ends lost 5 bases and 2 bases respectively, with 10 bases between them. CDR3 protein: CSVSTDPYNEQFF. DNA of the CDR3: TGCAGCGTTTCTACCGACCCCTACAATGAGCAGTTCTTC.

The chain has TRBV11-2 and TRBJ2-2, with a possible D match to TRBD1 (6 bases). The CDR3 contains 18 residues. The ends were cut back, 2 bases at V and 0 bases at J, with 16 bases in the middle. In germline, CDR1 is SGHAT, CDR2 FQNNGV. CDR3 nucleotides: TGTGCCAGCAGCTTATTCCCCTGGACAGATGCGAACACCGGGGAGCTGTTTTTT. It translates to CASSLFPWTDANTGELFF. Together with reference TRBV11-2 and TRBJ2-2, the CDR3 gives the full variable domain: EAGVAQSPRYKIIEKRQSVAFWCNPISGHATLYWYQQILGQGPKLLIQFQNNGVVDDSQLPKDRFSAERLKGVDSTLKIQPAKLEDSAVYLCASSLFPWTDANTGELFFGEGSRLTVL.

At least ten counts were recorded for this clonotype. The chain uses TRBV29-1 and TRBJ1-2, with D possibly being TRBD1 (5 bases). The V gene's germline CDR1 is SQVTM and CDR2 ANQGSEA. This CDR3 is built from 11 residues. CDR3 amino acids: CNVGGTYGYTF. CDR3 coding DNA: TGCAACGTGGGGGGGACCTATGGCTACACCTTC. The whole variable domain, remainder taken from reference TRBV29-1 and TRBJ1-2, is SAVISQKPSRDICQRGTSLTIQCQVDSQVTMMFWYRQQPGQSLTLIATANQGSEATYESGFVIDKFPISRPNLTFSTLTVSNMSPEDSSIYLCNVGGTYGYTFGSGTRLTVV.

The chain uses TRBV24-1 and TRBJ2-1, with D uncertain. Trimming took off 6 bases at V and 6 bases at J, with 11 bases between the two ends. Germline values: CDR1 KGHDR, CDR2 SFDVKD. This CDR3 is built from 13 residues. As DNA, the CDR3 is TGTGCCACCAGTCGCCCATCCAGCAATGAGCAGTTCTTC. It translates to CATSRPSSNEQFF.

This chain uses TRBV7-2 with TRBJ2-3; D ambiguous. Trimming left V 0 bases short and J 0 bases short, with 7 bases between. CDR1 is SGHTA, CDR2 FQGNSA, per germline. This CDR3 has 15 residues. As DNA, the CDR3 is TGTGCCAGCAGCTTAGCTTTGGTTAGCACAGATACGCAGTATTTT. Translating it yields CASSLALVSTDTQYF.

In its sample, this clonotype was seen many times. This rearrangement joins TRBV29-1 to TRBJ2-2, with D possibly being TRBD1 or TRBD2 (6 bases each). The CDR3 runs to 15 residues. V lost 2 bases to trimming and J lost 4 bases, with 14 bases between them. Germline V lookup: CDR1 SQVTM, CDR2 ANQGSEA. As DNA, the CDR3 is TGCAGCGTTGAATCCCAGGGGAGGAGCACCGGGGAGCTGTTTTTT. This codes for CSVESQGRSTGELFF.

This clonotype was counted at least ten times. The genes are TRBV12-3 or TRBV12-4 and TRBJ1-5; unclear D gene. Deletions cut 3 bases from V and 6 bases from J, with 12 bases between. This CDR3 spans 14 amino acids. CDR3: CASSLLDFGQPQHF. Here the CDR3 DNA reads TGTGCCAGCAGTTTGCTGGATTTCGGTCAGCCCCAGCATTTT.

The chain combines TRBV5-1 with TRBJ1-4; no definite D call. V lost 2 bases, J lost 6 bases, and 11 bases lay in between. CDR3 length: 14 amino acids. Germline V gives CDR1 SGHRS, CDR2 YFSETQ. The CDR3, as DNA: TGCGCCAGCAGCTTTTTTGCGGCCGATGAAAAACTGTTTTTT. Translation: CASSFFAADEKLFF.

The chain links TRBV7-9 to TRBJ1-5; TRBD1 is a possible D gene (6 bases). The germline CDR1 and CDR2 sequences are SEHNR and FQNEAQ (reference sequence). Trimming stripped 5 bases from V and 3 bases from J, with 14 bases between. The CDR3 has 15 amino acids. CDR3 loop: CASSPQQGINQPQHF. The CDR3 nucleotides read TGTGCCAGCAGCCCGCAACAGGGTATCAATCAGCCCCAGCATTTT.